The source of this T cell receptor (beta chain) is a study of cytomegalovirus exposure and HLA in healthy donors. Whole-study findings and limits: Across HLA loci, a later analysis found differing TCR association rates, with DRB1 most and HLA-C fewest. TCR beta sequences numbering 15,000 to 20,000 were associated with HLA alleles at 0.05 false discovery rate in a later analysis. TCR sequences were mostly rare, though some public TCRs occurred in many donors.

Vbeta (60) and Jbeta (13) primers were used in the PCR. The repertoire was sequenced with immunoSEQ multiplex PCR; TCRdb's copy has only in-frame clones and lacks some. The profile covers approximately 150,000 clones, with roughly 79% appearing a single time and about 9.1% taken by the ten largest. Donors sampled were nominally healthy, though unrecorded immune exposures were likely. Worth noting for this clone: Its antigen is not identified.

The sequenced material came from PBMCs. The TCR sequence derives from a man between 18 and 29 years old in good health and CMV-seropositive.

CDR3 nucleotides: TGTGCCAGCAGCCAAGGGCGGGGGCTCACTGAAGCTTTCTTT. Protein: CASSQGRGLTEAFF. The chain uses TRBV16 and TRBJ1-1, with a weak D call TRBD1 (6 bases). Germline-derived CDR1 and CDR2 are KGHSY and FQNENV. Trimming pared 2 bases from V and 4 bases from J, leaving 11 bases between. There are 14 residues in the CDR3.